This is a list of T cell receptor beta chains from one sample in a study of blood T cells in healthy people across ages. One entry per CDR3 protein results from TCRdb running MiXCR on the 5' RACE reads. The table has a few hundred thousand distinct CDR3 sequences, about 26% seen once. Sequenced sample: blood. The source is a woman aged 65 to 85 in good health. The CDR3 runs from the conserved cysteine through the conserved F or W. D genes are given only for firm matches. Clone size appears in some rows only: once, few, many, or a class for an expanded clone.

V gene: TRBV20-1; D gene: TRBD2; J gene: TRBJ2-5; clone size: .; CDR3 protein: CSAYPGLALETQYF; CDR3 DNA: TGCAGTGCTTACCCAGGACTAGCATTGGAGACCCAGTACTTC
V gene: TRBV20-1; D gene: TRBD2; J gene: TRBJ2-5; clone size: few; CDR3 protein: CSAPPGTSGTTTQYF; CDR3 DNA: TGCAGTGCTCCTCCCGGGACTAGCGGGACCACGACCCAGTACTTC
V gene: TRBV7-9; D gene: .; J gene: TRBJ1-2; clone size: .; CDR3 protein: CASPGRGNYGYTF; CDR3 DNA: TGTGCCAGCCCTGGGCGGGGAAACTATGGCTACACCTTC
V gene: TRBV7-2; D gene: .; J gene: TRBJ1-2; clone size: .; CDR3 protein: CASSRARGEGYTF; CDR3 DNA: TGTGCCAGCAGCCGCGCCAGGGGAGAGGGCTACACCTTC
V gene: TRBV6-2/TRBV6-3; D gene: .; J gene: TRBJ2-5; clone size: few; CDR3 protein: CASTQRGGAAETQYF; CDR3 DNA: TGTGCCAGCACCCAAAGGGGGGGGGCGGCAGAGACCCAGTACTTC
V gene: TRBV3-1; D gene: .; J gene: TRBJ1-2; clone size: few; CDR3 protein: CASSQDSKGRGYTF; CDR3 DNA: TGTGCCAGCAGCCAAGATAGTAAAGGTCGTGGCTACACCTTC
V gene: TRBV3-1; D gene: .; J gene: TRBJ2-5; clone size: .; CDR3 protein: CASSRRDGETQYF; CDR3 DNA: TGTGCCAGCAGCAGGAGGGATGGGGAGACCCAGTACTTC
V gene: TRBV20-1; D gene: .; J gene: TRBJ1-4; clone size: .; CDR3 protein: CSARTGDTNEKLFF; CDR3 DNA: TGCAGTGCTAGAACCGGGGACACTAATGAAAAACTGTTTTTT
V gene: TRBV27; D gene: TRBD1; J gene: TRBJ1-1; clone size: .; CDR3 protein: CASGRIPRRQGNTEAFF; CDR3 DNA: TGTGCCAGCGGACGTATTCCCAGAAGACAGGGTAACACTGAAGCTTTCTTT
V gene: TRBV20-1; D gene: TRBD2; J gene: TRBJ2-5; clone size: many; CDR3 protein: CSAFGTTSGGETQYF; CDR3 DNA: TGCAGTGCTTTTGGAACAACTAGCGGAGGAGAGACCCAGTACTTC
V gene: TRBV6-2/TRBV6-3; D gene: TRBD1; J gene: TRBJ1-6; clone size: few; CDR3 protein: CASSSRGYLNSPLHF; CDR3 DNA: TGTGCCAGCAGTTCCAGGGGGTACCTCAATTCACCCCTCCACTTT
V gene: TRBV7-9; D gene: .; J gene: TRBJ1-1; clone size: once; CDR3 protein: CSSSFGTYNTEAFF; CDR3 DNA: TGTTCCAGCAGCTTCGGGACATATAACACTGAAGCTTTCTTT
V gene: TRBV20-1; D gene: .; J gene: TRBJ2-3; clone size: .; CDR3 protein: CSAEISGLDTQYF; CDR3 DNA: TGCAGTGCCGAGATTAGCGGTCTAGATACGCAGTATTTT
V gene: TRBV12-5; D gene: .; J gene: TRBJ1-3; clone size: once; CDR3 protein: CASGLSGNTIYF; CDR3 DNA: TGTGCTAGTGGCCTCTCTGGAAACACCATATATTTT
V gene: TRBV7-2; D gene: TRBD2; J gene: TRBJ2-3; clone size: once; CDR3 protein: CASSLEEDWTSGPDTQYF; CDR3 DNA: TGTGCCAGCAGCTTAGAAGAGGATTGGACTAGCGGGCCAGATACGCAGTATTTT
V gene: TRBV12-3/TRBV12-4; D gene: .; J gene: TRBJ1-6; clone size: few; CDR3 protein: CASSVGTSNSPLHF; CDR3 DNA: TGTGCCAGCAGTGTAGGGACCTCTAATTCACCCCTCCACTTT
V gene: TRBV11-2; D gene: TRBD2; J gene: TRBJ2-3; clone size: .; CDR3 protein: CASKRNLGGGNTDTQYF; CDR3 DNA: TGTGCCAGCAAAAGAAATTTGGGCGGGGGGAACACAGATACGCAGTATTTT
V gene: TRBV27; D gene: TRBD1; J gene: TRBJ2-7; clone size: .; CDR3 protein: CASSFTAGGRPPYEQYF; CDR3 DNA: TGTGCCAGCAGCTTTACCGCAGGGGGACGCCCTCCCTACGAGCAGTACTTC
V gene: TRBV5-1; D gene: .; J gene: TRBJ1-3; clone size: few; CDR3 protein: CASSLAGGMYGNTIYF; CDR3 DNA: TGCGCCAGCAGCTTGGCTGGGGGCATGTATGGAAACACCATATATTTT
V gene: TRBV4-3; D gene: TRBD2; J gene: TRBJ2-4; clone size: .; CDR3 protein: CASSQEGGLGGNIQYF; CDR3 DNA: TGCGCCAGCAGCCAAGAGGGGGGACTAGGGGGAAACATTCAGTACTTC
V gene: TRBV7-2; D gene: .; J gene: TRBJ1-5; clone size: once; CDR3 protein: CASSLVVRDQPQHF; CDR3 DNA: TGTGCCAGCAGCTTAGTGGTCAGGGATCAGCCCCAGCATTTT
V gene: TRBV20-1; D gene: .; J gene: TRBJ2-1; clone size: few; CDR3 protein: CSARDRAGNEQFF; CDR3 DNA: TGCAGTGCTAGAGATCGGGCGGGAAATGAGCAGTTCTTC
V gene: TRBV2; D gene: TRBD2; J gene: TRBJ2-1; clone size: .; CDR3 protein: CASRELAGEQFF; CDR3 DNA: TGTGCCAGCAGGGAGTTAGCGGGGGAGCAGTTCTTC
V gene: TRBV2; D gene: .; J gene: TRBJ2-7; clone size: .; CDR3 protein: CASSDDTTYEQYF; CDR3 DNA: TGTGCCAGCAGTGACGACACAACCTACGAGCAGTACTTC
V gene: TRBV9; D gene: .; J gene: TRBJ2-5; clone size: .; CDR3 protein: CASSPLGLSQETQYF; CDR3 DNA: TGTGCCAGCAGCCCTCTAGGGCTCTCCCAAGAGACCCAGTACTTC
V gene: TRBV5-1; D gene: .; J gene: TRBJ1-4; clone size: .; CDR3 protein: CASSLEGFGVSEKLFF; CDR3 DNA: TGCGCCAGCAGCTTGGAGGGATTTGGGGTTTCGGAAAAACTGTTTTTT
V gene: TRBV10-3; D gene: .; J gene: TRBJ2-1; clone size: .; CDR3 protein: CAIKESYNEQFF; CDR3 DNA: TGTGCCATCAAGGAAAGTTACAATGAGCAGTTCTTC
V gene: TRBV7-8; D gene: .; J gene: TRBJ1-1; clone size: few; CDR3 protein: CASSLAFQGNTEAFF; CDR3 DNA: TGTGCCAGCAGCTTAGCTTTCCAGGGGAACACTGAAGCTTTCTTT
V gene: TRBV18; D gene: TRBD1; J gene: TRBJ2-5; clone size: few; CDR3 protein: CASSPSSGGDETQYF; CDR3 DNA: TGTGCCAGCTCACCCTCCTCAGGGGGCGACGAGACCCAGTACTTC
V gene: TRBV6-2/TRBV6-3; D gene: .; J gene: TRBJ2-1; clone size: .; CDR3 protein: CASSLFPGLLYNEQFF; CDR3 DNA: TGTGCCAGCAGCCTTTTCCCAGGACTATTATACAACGAGCAGTTCTTC
V gene: TRBV20-1; D gene: .; J gene: TRBJ2-1; clone size: .; CDR3 protein: CSLTVGFEQFF; CDR3 DNA: TGCAGTTTGACCGTTGGATTCGAGCAGTTCTTC
V gene: TRBV20-1; D gene: TRBD2; J gene: TRBJ2-5; clone size: few; CDR3 protein: CSLRAGLAGSPQETQHF; CDR3 DNA: TGCAGTCTACGGGCGGGACTAGCGGGATCCCCCCAGGAGACCCAGCACTTC
V gene: TRBV20-1; D gene: .; J gene: TRBJ1-2; clone size: few; CDR3 protein: CSARVTQGIVYGYTF; CDR3 DNA: TGCAGTGCTAGAGTTACTCAGGGAATCGTCTATGGCTACACCTTC
V gene: TRBV20-1; D gene: .; J gene: TRBJ1-5; clone size: .; CDR3 protein: CSARGGRGNQPQHF; CDR3 DNA: TGCAGTGCTAGAGGAGGCAGAGGCAATCAGCCCCAGCATTTT
V gene: TRBV12-3/TRBV12-4; D gene: .; J gene: TRBJ1-3; clone size: few; CDR3 protein: CASRTDFSGNTIYF; CDR3 DNA: TGTGCCAGCAGGACAGATTTCTCTGGAAACACCATATATTTT
V gene: TRBV20-1; D gene: TRBD1; J gene: TRBJ1-6; clone size: few; CDR3 protein: CSAKRDRNSPLHF; CDR3 DNA: TGTAGTGCGAAAAGGGACAGAAATTCACCCCTCCACTTT
V gene: TRBV6-5; D gene: .; J gene: TRBJ2-4; clone size: many; CDR3 protein: CASSYTGGGGIQYF; CDR3 DNA: TGTGCCAGCAGTTACACGGGGGGCGGGGGCATTCAGTACTTC
V gene: TRBV9; D gene: TRBD2; J gene: TRBJ2-1; clone size: .; CDR3 protein: CASSVDPLAGAVNEQFF; CDR3 DNA: TGTGCCAGCAGCGTAGACCCACTAGCGGGGGCGGTCAATGAGCAGTTCTTC
V gene: TRBV20-1; D gene: .; J gene: TRBJ2-7; clone size: many; CDR3 protein: CSARGAGHEQYF; CDR3 DNA: TGCAGTGCTAGAGGGGCAGGGCACGAGCAGTACTTC
V gene: TRBV4-3; D gene: .; J gene: TRBJ2-7; clone size: few; CDR3 protein: CASSQALPRQVTRSYEQYF; CDR3 DNA: TGCGCCAGCAGCCAAGCATTACCAAGACAGGTCACTCGCTCCTACGAGCAGTACTTC
V gene: TRBV4-1; D gene: TRBD1; J gene: TRBJ1-4; clone size: .; CDR3 protein: CASSHTGVGGEKLFF; CDR3 DNA: TGCGCCAGCAGCCATACAGGGGTAGGCGGTGAAAAACTGTTTTTT